Listed below are T cell receptor beta chains from one sample, sequenced in a study of control samples from healthy donors and cancer patients. TCRdb's copy holds only in-frame clones and misses some; the assay was immunoSEQ multiplex PCR. The sample holds around 150,000 clones, roughly 90% seen once. Sequencing input: blood. These receptors were taken from a man aged 30 to 45 in good health. CDR3s include the opening cysteine and the closing phenylalanine or tryptophan. The D gene is left open where the match is weak.

d_call: -; v_call: TRBV5-6; j_call: TRBJ1-1; cdr3_aa: CASSPPGGVRNTEAFF; cdr3_nt: TGTGCCAGCAGCCCACCGGGGGGGGTAAGGAACACTGAAGCTTTCTTT
d_call: -; v_call: TRBV29-1; j_call: TRBJ1-1; cdr3_aa: CSVLWSNTEAFF; cdr3_nt: TGCAGCGTTCTTTGGTCAAACACTGAAGCTTTCTTT
d_call: -; v_call: TRBV2; j_call: TRBJ1-5; cdr3_aa: CASRTTGYSNQPQHF; cdr3_nt: TGTGCCAGCAGGACGACCGGATATAGCAATCAGCCCCAGCATTTT
d_call: -; v_call: TRBV7-8; j_call: TRBJ1-5; cdr3_aa: CASSYRETDQPQHF; cdr3_nt: TGTGCCAGCAGCTACAGGGAAACAGATCAGCCCCAGCATTTT
d_call: TRBD1; v_call: TRBV9; j_call: TRBJ1-5; cdr3_aa: CASAFGTGDYQPQHF; cdr3_nt: TGTGCCAGCGCTTTCGGGACAGGGGATTATCAGCCCCAGCATTTT
d_call: -; v_call: TRBV5-1; j_call: TRBJ1-6; cdr3_aa: CASSPADNSPLHF; cdr3_nt: TGCGCCAGCAGCCCTGCCGATAATTCACCCCTCCACTTT
d_call: -; v_call: TRBV9; j_call: TRBJ2-5; cdr3_aa: CASSVDGGLQETQYF; cdr3_nt: TGTGCCAGCAGCGTAGACGGGGGCCTCCAAGAGACCCAGTACTTC
d_call: TRBD2; v_call: TRBV5-1; j_call: TRBJ2-7; cdr3_aa: CASRAGGSGNYEQYF; cdr3_nt: TGCGCCAGCAGGGCCGGGGGGTCTGGGAACTATGAGCAGTACTTC
d_call: -; v_call: TRBV30; j_call: TRBJ2-1; cdr3_aa: CAWSVQSDNEQFF; cdr3_nt: TGTGCCTGGAGTGTACAAAGCGACAATGAGCAGTTCTTC
d_call: -; v_call: TRBV3-1/TRBV3-2; j_call: TRBJ1-2; cdr3_aa: CACSGGANYGYTF; cdr3_nt: TGTGCCTGCAGCGGAGGGGCGAACTATGGCTACACCTTC
d_call: -; v_call: TRBV30; j_call: TRBJ1-2; cdr3_aa: CAWSERVNYGYTF; cdr3_nt: TGTGCCTGGAGTGAAAGGGTGAACTATGGCTACACCTTC
d_call: -; v_call: TRBV5-1; j_call: TRBJ2-7; cdr3_aa: CASVLGDGYEQYF; cdr3_nt: TGCGCCAGCGTCCTGGGGGACGGCTACGAGCAGTACTTC